This T cell receptor (beta chain) was captured in a study of CD8 T cells in Susac syndrome. Random hexamers were used to reverse transcribe the RNA input (about 0.5 to 1 ug). The TCR beta CDR3 was amplified by immunoSEQ multiplex PCR across 54 Vbeta, 13 Jbeta. TCRdb used MiXCR to reprocess the immunoSEQ multiplex PCR reads, holding one entry per CDR3 protein. The top ten hold approximately 0.2% of the sample, which has about 300,000 distinct CDR3 sequences, roughly 90% seen once. Sequencing targeted TCR beta in blood CD8+ and CD4+ T cells. The multiple sclerosis control cohort comprised treatment-naive individuals presenting with stable or active relapsing-remitting disease. There are 15 residues in the CDR3. V dropped 9 bases and J dropped 6; count of bases not matched to a gene: 10. Germline CDR1 KGHDR, CDR2 SFDVKD.

This TCR was sampled from a human donor with multiple sclerosis. The specimen sequenced was CD8+ T cells from PBMCs. The rearrangement joins TRBV24-1 to TRBJ2-3, with 11 nucleotides matching TRBD2. Here the CDR3 reads CATSGLAVGMDTQYF. As DNA, the CDR3 is TGTGCCACCTCGGGACTAGCGGTGGGAATGGATACGCAGTATTTT.